Listed below are T cell receptor beta chains from one sample, sequenced in a study of patients and donors after allogeneic stem cell transplantation. TCRdb re-analysed the RT-PCR reads in MiXCR, keeping a single row per CDR3 protein. The sample lists roughly 200,000 distinct CDR3 sequences; roughly two fifths were seen once. Sequencing used blood, either unsorted or a sorted T cell fraction (not recorded which). These receptors came from a human donor who was either an allogeneic HSCT recipient or a stem cell or donor lymphocyte infusion donor (not recorded which). It is not recorded whose cells these are; they may come from a transplant donor. CDR3s include the opening cysteine and the closing phenylalanine or tryptophan. The D gene is left open where the match is weak. A clone size is listed for some rows: how often the clone was seen (once, few, many), or a class if it is expanded.

.,TRBJ2-2,TRBV6-6,few,TGTGCCAGCAGTCTACAGGAGTCCGGGGAGCTGTTTTTT,CASSLQESGELFF
.,TRBJ2-7,TRBV4-1,.,TGCGCCAGCAGCCAAGATACGGGGGTAACCTACGAGCAGTACTTC,CASSQDTGVTYEQYF
.,TRBJ1-2,TRBV12-3/TRBV12-4,.,TGTGCCAGCAAGGGGGATCTTAACTATGGCTACACCTTC,CASKGDLNYGYTF
TRBD1,TRBJ1-5,TRBV7-9,.,TGTGCCAGCAGCTCCGGGACAGCATTCAATCAGCCCCAGCATTTT,CASSSGTAFNQPQHF
TRBD1,TRBJ2-7,TRBV5-1,.,TGCGCCAGCAGCAGGAGGACAGGGTTCTACGAGCAGTACTTC,CASSRRTGFYEQYF
TRBD1,TRBJ2-2,TRBV29-1,.,TGCAGCGTTGAACAGGGACAGGGGGCGGACACCGGGGAGCTGTTTTTT,CSVEQGQGADTGELFF
.,TRBJ2-3,TRBV11-2,.,TGTGCCAGCAGCTTTTCCCCCAGAGCAGATACGCAGTATTTT,CASSFSPRADTQYF
.,TRBJ2-3,TRBV29-1,once,TGTAGCGTTGAGAACCCTGCGGGGTACAGCACAGATACGCAGTATTTT,CSVENPAGYSTDTQYF
.,TRBJ1-2,TRBV10-3,few,TGTGCCATCAGTGAGTCAGATGGCGGGCAGGACTTC,CAISESDGGQDF
.,TRBJ1-2,TRBV6-1,.,TGTGCCAGCACCGCGGACAGACTTAACTATGGCTACACCTTC,CASTADRLNYGYTF
.,TRBJ1-1,TRBV5-1,.,TGCGCCAGCAGCTTGGGAGGCGAGGGCGATGAAGCTTTCTTT,CASSLGGEGDEAFF
.,TRBJ2-1,TRBV4-1,.,TGCGCCAGCAGCCAAGATACTCGGGGGGCATCCTACAATGAGCAGTTCTTC,CASSQDTRGASYNEQFF
TRBD1,TRBJ2-7,TRBV5-1,few,TGCGCCAGCAGCCTCGGGACAGAGAAATACGAGCAGTACTTC,CASSLGTEKYEQYF
.,TRBJ1-1,TRBV28,.,TGTGCCAGCAGCGGACAGCTAGAAAACACTGAAGCTTTCTTT,CASSGQLENTEAFF
TRBD1,TRBJ1-5,TRBV7-2,.,TGTGCCAGCAGCCCTCGGACAGGGGGCATCAATCAGCCCCAGCATTTT,CASSPRTGGINQPQHF
.,TRBJ1-5,TRBV12-3/TRBV12-4,few,TGTGCCAGCACCAAGGCCGTTCATCAGCCCCAGCATTTT,CASTKAVHQPQHF
.,TRBJ2-5,TRBV2,.,TGTGCCAGCAGGGAAAATCGGACCCCACGCTCCCTAAAAGAGACCCAGTACTTC,CASRENRTPRSLKETQYF
.,TRBJ2-5,TRBV11-2,.,TGTGCCAGCAGCCCTAGGGGGGTAGAGGGAGAGACCCAGTACTTC,CASSPRGVEGETQYF
.,TRBJ2-2,TRBV20-1,.,TGCAGTGCTAGAGACCCAAGCGCCTACACCGGGGAGCTGTTTTTT,CSARDPSAYTGELFF
.,TRBJ1-5,TRBV15,.,TGTGCCACCAGCAGAGAAACGGGGCAGCCCCAGCATTTT,CATSRETGQPQHF
TRBD1,TRBJ1-6,TRBV6-5,.,TGTGCCAGCAGTAACCATCGGGGGACAGCCGATAATTCACCCCTCCACTTT,CASSNHRGTADNSPLHF
TRBD1,TRBJ1-2,TRBV5-1,.,TGCGCCAGCAGCACCGGGGGACAGGGCAAAGGCTATGGCTACACCTTC,CASSTGGQGKGYGYTF
.,TRBJ2-3,TRBV7-9,many,TGTGCCAGCAGCGGGGGCACAGATACGCAGTATTTT,CASSGGTDTQYF
.,TRBJ2-7,TRBV5-6,few,TGTGCCAGCAGCTTGGAGGGTTATGTGCAGTACTTC,CASSLEGYVQYF
.,TRBJ1-4,TRBV12-3/TRBV12-4,.,TGTGCCAGCAATAATCCCGGGACCTTTGAGTATGAAAAACTGTTTTTT,CASNNPGTFEYEKLFF
.,TRBJ1-1,TRBV7-8,.,TGTGCCAGCAGCTTGACGCTGGGCACTGAAGCTTTCTTT,CASSLTLGTEAFF
TRBD1,TRBJ2-1,TRBV18,.,TGTGCCAGCTCACCACGGACAGGGCTGGGCAATGAGCAGTTCTTC,CASSPRTGLGNEQFF
.,TRBJ2-3,TRBV4-3,.,TGCGCCAGCAGCCAAGATCGGCCAGATACGCAGTATTTT,CASSQDRPDTQYF
.,TRBJ1-3,TRBV4-2,.,TGTGCCAGCAGCCAAGAACGCAGGGTTGGAAACACCATATATTTT,CASSQERRVGNTIYF
.,TRBJ2-7,TRBV29-1,few,TGCAGCGTTGGGGCTTTCAGTTACTCCTACGAGCAGTACTTC,CSVGAFSYSYEQYF
.,TRBJ2-7,TRBV12-3/TRBV12-4,few,TGTGCCAGCAGTTTACGTAGGGTTAACTACGAGCAGTACTTC,CASSLRRVNYEQYF
TRBD1,TRBJ1-1,TRBV14,few,TGTGCCAGCAGCCGGCTAACCGGGACAGGGGTTACGGTTGAAGCTTTCTTT,CASSRLTGTGVTVEAFF
TRBD1,TRBJ1-2,TRBV29-1,.,TGCAGCGTGGGACAGCGAGGCTACACCTTC,CSVGQRGYTF
.,TRBJ2-1,TRBV9,few,TGTGCCAGCAGCATTCGATCTAGCAATGAGCAGTTCTTC,CASSIRSSNEQFF
.,TRBJ1-1,TRBV5-1,.,TGCGCCAGCAGCCCAGGGAGGGGCGACACTGAAGCTTTCTTT,CASSPGRGDTEAFF
.,TRBJ2-2,TRBV7-9,.,TGTGCCAGCAGCTTGGGCCCAGGGGAAAGGAGCACCGGGGAGCTGTTTTTT,CASSLGPGERSTGELFF
TRBD1,TRBJ2-3,TRBV13,few,TGTGCCAGCAGCCCGCTACAGGGGAATGAATACTACACAGATACGCAGTATTTT,CASSPLQGNEYYTDTQYF
.,TRBJ1-1,TRBV7-9,.,TGTGCCAGCAGCTTAGCGGGGCCAGGGTCTGAAGCTTTCTTT,CASSLAGPGSEAFF
.,TRBJ1-6,TRBV12-3/TRBV12-4,few,TGTGCCAGCAGCTTGGCGGACAGCTCCTATAATTCACCCCTCCACTTT,CASSLADSSYNSPLHF
.,TRBJ2-3,TRBV15,.,TGTGCCACCAGCAGAGATATGGCAGATACGCAGTATTTT,CATSRDMADTQYF
.,TRBJ2-3,TRBV7-3,few,TGTGCCAGCAGCTTTAGGGGGATCACAGATACGCAGTATTTT,CASSFRGITDTQYF
.,TRBJ1-1,TRBV5-1,.,TGCGCCAGCAGCTTGGAGGGACCTTCGAACACTGAAGCTTTCTTT,CASSLEGPSNTEAFF
TRBD1,TRBJ2-1,TRBV10-1,few,TGCGCCAGCAGTGAAGGGGGGACAGGACGTAATGAGCAGTTCTTC,CASSEGGTGRNEQFF
.,TRBJ1-1,TRBV5-1,.,TGCGCCAGCAGCTTGACCGGGGGAGGGGACACTGAAGCTTTCTTT,CASSLTGGGDTEAFF
.,TRBJ2-7,TRBV10-3,.,TGTGCCATCAGTGGAGGTAGTGGCTACGAGCAGTACTTC,CAISGGSGYEQYF
.,TRBJ1-1,TRBV7-9,medium-sized,TGTGCCAGCAGCGTCCAGGGTTTTGAAGCTTTCTTT,CASSVQGFEAFF
TRBD1,TRBJ1-3,TRBV4-2,few,TGTGCCAGCAGCCAAGCCGCGACAGGGACTGGAAACACCATATATTTT,CASSQAATGTGNTIYF
TRBD1,TRBJ2-1,TRBV4-3,once,TGCGCCAGCAGCCAAGTCGACAGGGGGTACAATGAGCAGTTCTTC,CASSQVDRGYNEQFF
.,TRBJ1-5,TRBV25-1,.,TGTGCCAGCAGTGAGCAGCCTAATCAGCCCCAGCATTTT,CASSEQPNQPQHF
.,TRBJ1-5,TRBV20-1,few,TGCAGTGCTCTACCCGACCCCGGGTACAATCAGCCCCAGCATTTT,CSALPDPGYNQPQHF
.,TRBJ1-2,TRBV6-5,few,TGTGCCAGCAGTTACGCGGGACACCATTTCTATGGCTACACCTTC,CASSYAGHHFYGYTF
.,TRBJ2-5,TRBV5-1,.,TGCGCCAGCAGCCATGGACCGAGAGGGACCCAGTACTTC,CASSHGPRGTQYF
TRBD1,TRBJ1-1,TRBV5-5,.,TGTGCCAGCACCCTAGGCCCCGGGACAGGGAACACTGAAGCTTTCTTT,CASTLGPGTGNTEAFF
.,TRBJ1-5,TRBV7-2,few,TGTGCCAGCAGCTCCCAGGGTAGGGGCAATCAGCCCCAGCATTTT,CASSSQGRGNQPQHF
.,TRBJ1-2,TRBV2,.,TGTGCCAGCAGCCTCCAAGGGCAGGGGAACTATGGCTACACCTTC,CASSLQGQGNYGYTF
.,TRBJ2-7,TRBV28,few,TGTGCCAGCAGTGCCCAACCGGGAAGGCAATACGAGCAGTACTTC,CASSAQPGRQYEQYF
.,TRBJ2-5,TRBV4-1,.,TGCGCCAGCAGCCGCCAAGGAGGGACGGGTACAGAGACCCAGTACTTC,CASSRQGGTGTETQYF